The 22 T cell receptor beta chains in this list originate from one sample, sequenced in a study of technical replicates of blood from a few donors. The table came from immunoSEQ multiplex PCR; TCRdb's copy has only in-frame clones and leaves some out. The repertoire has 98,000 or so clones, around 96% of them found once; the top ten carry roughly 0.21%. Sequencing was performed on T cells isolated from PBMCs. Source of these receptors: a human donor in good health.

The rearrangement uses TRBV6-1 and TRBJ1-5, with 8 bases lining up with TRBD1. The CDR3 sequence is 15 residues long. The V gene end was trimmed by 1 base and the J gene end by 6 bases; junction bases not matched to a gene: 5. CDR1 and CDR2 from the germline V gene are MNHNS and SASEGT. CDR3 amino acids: CASSEGTGLRQPQHF. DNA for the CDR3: TGTGCCAGCAGTGAAGGGACAGGGCTCCGTCAGCCCCAGCATTTT.

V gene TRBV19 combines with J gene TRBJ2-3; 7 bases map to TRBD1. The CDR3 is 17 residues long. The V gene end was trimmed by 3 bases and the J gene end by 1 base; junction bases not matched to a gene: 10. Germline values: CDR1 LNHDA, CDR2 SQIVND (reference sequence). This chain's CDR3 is CASSITGVVAGTDTQYF. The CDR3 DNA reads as TGTGCCAGTAGTATTACAGGGGTAGTTGCAGGCACAGATACGCAGTATTTT.

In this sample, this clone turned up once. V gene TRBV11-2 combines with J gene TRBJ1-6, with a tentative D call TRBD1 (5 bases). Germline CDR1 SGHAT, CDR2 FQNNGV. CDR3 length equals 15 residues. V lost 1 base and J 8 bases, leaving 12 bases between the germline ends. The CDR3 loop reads CASSLGQGLYSPLHF. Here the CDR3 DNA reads TGTGCCAGCAGCTTAGGTCAGGGTTTATATTCACCCCTCCACTTT. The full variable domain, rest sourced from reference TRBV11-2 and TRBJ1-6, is EAGVAQSPRYKIIEKRQSVAFWCNPISGHATLYWYQQILGQGPKLLIQFQNNGVVDDSQLPKDRFSAERLKGVDSTLKIQPAKLEDSAVYLCASSLGQGLYSPLHFGNGTRLTVT.

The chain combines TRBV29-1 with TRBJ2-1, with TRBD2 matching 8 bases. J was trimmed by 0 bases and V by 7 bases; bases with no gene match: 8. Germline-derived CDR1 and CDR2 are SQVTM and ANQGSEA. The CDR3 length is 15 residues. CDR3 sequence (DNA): TGCAGCGCCCCTGAAGGACTAGCCTCCTACAATGAGCAGTTCTTC. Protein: CSAPEGLASYNEQFF.

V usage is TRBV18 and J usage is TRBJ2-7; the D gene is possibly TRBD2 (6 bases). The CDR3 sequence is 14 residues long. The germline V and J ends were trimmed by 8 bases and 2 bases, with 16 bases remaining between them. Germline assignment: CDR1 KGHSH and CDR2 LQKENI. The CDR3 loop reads CASTKTGGTYEQYF. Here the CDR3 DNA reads TGTGCCAGCACTAAGACCGGGGGAACCTACGAGCAGTACTTC.

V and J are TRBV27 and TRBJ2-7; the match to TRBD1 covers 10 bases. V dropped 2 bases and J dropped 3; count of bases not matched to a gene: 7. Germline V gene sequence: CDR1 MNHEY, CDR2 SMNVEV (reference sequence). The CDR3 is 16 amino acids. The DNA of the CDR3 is TGTGCCAGCAGTTTAGGTCCCGGGACAGGGGACTACGAGCAGTACTTC. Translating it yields CASSLGPGTGDYEQYF.

CDR3 nucleotide sequence: TGTGCCAGCAGTGGGCCAGTAGGATCGGGGTCGGGCACCGGGGAGCTGTTTTTT. It encodes CASSGPVGSGSGTGELFF. The chain has TRBV28 and TRBJ2-2; D might be TRBD2 (5 bases). The V gene's germline CDR1 is MDHEN and CDR2 SYDVKM. Trimming removed 5 bases at V and 4 bases at J, with 23 bases between. This CDR3 contains 18 residues. Based on the CDR3 plus reference TRBV28 and TRBJ2-2, the full variable domain is DVKVTQSSRYLVKRTGEKVFLECVQDMDHENMFWYRQDPGLGLRLIYFSYDVKMKEKGDIPEGYSVSREKKERFSLILESASTNQTSMYLCASSGPVGSGSGTGELFFGEGSRLTVL.

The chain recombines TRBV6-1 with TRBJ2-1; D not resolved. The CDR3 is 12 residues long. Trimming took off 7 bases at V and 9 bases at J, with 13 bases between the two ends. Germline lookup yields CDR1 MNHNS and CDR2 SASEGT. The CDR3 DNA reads TGTGCCAGCACTAGAGAAGGAGTTGAGCAGTTCTTC. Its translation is CASTREGVEQFF.

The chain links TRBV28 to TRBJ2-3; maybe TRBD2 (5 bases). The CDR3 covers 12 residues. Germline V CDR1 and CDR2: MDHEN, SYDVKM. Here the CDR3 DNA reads TGTGCGTCTGGCGGGTTCCCAGATACGCAGTATTTT. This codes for CASGGFPDTQYF. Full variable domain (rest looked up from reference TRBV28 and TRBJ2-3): DVKVTQSSRYLVKRTGEKVFLECVQDMDHENMFWYRQDPGLGLRLIYFSYDVKMKEKGDIPEGYSVSREKKERFSLILESASTNQTSMYLCASGGFPDTQYFGPGTRLTVL.

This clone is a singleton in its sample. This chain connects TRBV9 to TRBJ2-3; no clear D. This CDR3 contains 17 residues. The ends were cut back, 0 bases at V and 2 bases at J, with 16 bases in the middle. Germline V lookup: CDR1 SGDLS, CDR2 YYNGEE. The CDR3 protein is CASSVGVALRPTDTQYF. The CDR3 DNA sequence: TGTGCCAGCAGCGTAGGAGTAGCACTAAGGCCCACAGATACGCAGTATTTT.

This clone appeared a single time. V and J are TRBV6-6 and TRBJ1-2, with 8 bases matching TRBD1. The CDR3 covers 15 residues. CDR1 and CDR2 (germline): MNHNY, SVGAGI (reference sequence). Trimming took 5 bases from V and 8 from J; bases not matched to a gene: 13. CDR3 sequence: CASSPHQGALGGYTF. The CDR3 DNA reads TGTGCCAGCAGTCCTCACCAGGGGGCCTTAGGCGGCTACACCTTC.

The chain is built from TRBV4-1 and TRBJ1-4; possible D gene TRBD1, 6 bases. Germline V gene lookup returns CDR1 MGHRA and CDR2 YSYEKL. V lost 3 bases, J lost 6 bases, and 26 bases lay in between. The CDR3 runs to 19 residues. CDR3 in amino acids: CASSHPKRGSGLEHEKLFF. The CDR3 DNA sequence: TGCGCCAGCAGCCACCCCAAAAGGGGGTCAGGGCTGGAACATGAAAAACTGTTTTTT.

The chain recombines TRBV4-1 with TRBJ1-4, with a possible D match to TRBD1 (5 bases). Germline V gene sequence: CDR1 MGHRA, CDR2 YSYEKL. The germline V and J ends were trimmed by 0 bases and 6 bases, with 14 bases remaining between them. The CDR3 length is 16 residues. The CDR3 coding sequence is TGCGCCAGCAGCCAAGAGGGGCACCAAGGTTATGAAAAACTGTTTTTT. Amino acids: CASSQEGHQGYEKLFF.

The CDR3 sequence is CASSHWGQGISYEQYF. The DNA for the CDR3 is TGTGCCAGCAGCCATTGGGGGCAGGGGATTTCCTACGAGCAGTACTTC. The V and J genes are TRBV7-9 and TRBJ2-7; perhaps TRBD1 as D (6 bases). V gave up 5 bases and J gave up 1 base, with 18 bases separating them. The CDR3 loop spans 16 amino acids. The germline V gene encodes CDR1 SEHNR and CDR2 FQNEAQ (reference sequence).

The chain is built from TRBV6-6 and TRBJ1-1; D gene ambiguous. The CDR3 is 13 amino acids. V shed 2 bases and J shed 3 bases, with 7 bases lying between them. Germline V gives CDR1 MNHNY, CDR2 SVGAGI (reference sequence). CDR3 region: CASSYGRYTEAFF. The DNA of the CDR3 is TGTGCCAGCAGTTACGGCAGATACACTGAAGCTTTCTTT.

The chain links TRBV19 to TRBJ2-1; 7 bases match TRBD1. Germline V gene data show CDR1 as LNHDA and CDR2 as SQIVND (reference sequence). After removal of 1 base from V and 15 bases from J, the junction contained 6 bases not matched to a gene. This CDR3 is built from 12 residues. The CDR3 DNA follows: TGTGCCAGTAGTATAGGTCCGGGACAGACGTTCTTC. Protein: CASSIGPGQTFF. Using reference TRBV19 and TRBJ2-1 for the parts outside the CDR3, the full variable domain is DGGITQSPKYLFRKEGQNVTLSCEQNLNHDAMYWYRQDPGQGLRLIYYSQIVNDFQKGDIAEGYSVSREKKESFPLTVTSAQKNPTAFYLCASSIGPGQTFFGPGTRLTVL.

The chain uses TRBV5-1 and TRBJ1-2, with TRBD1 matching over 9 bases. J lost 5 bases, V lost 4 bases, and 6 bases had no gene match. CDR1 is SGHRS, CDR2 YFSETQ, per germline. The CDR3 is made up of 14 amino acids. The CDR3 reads CASSLSGQGYGYTF. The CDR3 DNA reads TGCGCCAGCAGCCTGAGTGGACAGGGGTATGGCTACACCTTC.

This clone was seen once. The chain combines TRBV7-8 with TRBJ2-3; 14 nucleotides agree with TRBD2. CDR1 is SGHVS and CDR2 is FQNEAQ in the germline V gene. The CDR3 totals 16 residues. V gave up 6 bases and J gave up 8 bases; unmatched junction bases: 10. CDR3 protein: CASRPGTSGRRSTQYF. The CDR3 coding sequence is TGTGCCAGCAGACCCGGGACTAGCGGGAGACGTAGTACGCAGTATTTT.

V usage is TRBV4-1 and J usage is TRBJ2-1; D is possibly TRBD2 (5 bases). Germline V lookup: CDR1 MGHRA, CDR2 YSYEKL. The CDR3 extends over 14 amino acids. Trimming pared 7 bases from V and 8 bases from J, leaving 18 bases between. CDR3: CASTPKPSSHEQFF. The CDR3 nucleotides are TGCGCCAGCACCCCAAAGCCTAGCTCCCATGAGCAGTTCTTC.

The CDR3 nucleotides read TGTGCTAGTGGCCTAGCAACTAATGAAAAACTGTTTTTT. It translates to CASGLATNEKLFF. J is TRBJ1-4 and V is TRBV12-5; D ambiguous. Germline V gene lookup returns CDR1 LGHNT and CDR2 FRNRAP. V was shortened by 6 bases and J by 0 bases, with 5 bases between the two germline ends. The CDR3 has 13 residues.

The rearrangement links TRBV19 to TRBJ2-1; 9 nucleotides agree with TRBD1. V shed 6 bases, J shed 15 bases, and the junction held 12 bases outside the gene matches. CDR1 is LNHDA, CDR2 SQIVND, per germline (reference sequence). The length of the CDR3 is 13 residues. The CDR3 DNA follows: TGTGCCAGTAGGCCTGGGGGTGACAGGGGGTTGTTCTTC. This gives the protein CASRPGGDRGLFF.

CDR3 sequence reads: CASSSRQGLKQPQHF. Written as DNA, the CDR3 is TGTGCCAGCAGCTCTAGACAGGGTTTAAAACAGCCCCAGCATTTT. The chain employs TRBV6-6 and TRBJ1-5, with 7 nucleotides matching TRBD1. The CDR3 is 15 residues long. Trimming removed 6 bases from V and 7 bases from J; junction bases left unmatched: 12. CDR1 MNHNY and CDR2 SVGAGI come from the germline V gene (reference sequence).